The present T cell receptor (beta chain) was sequenced within a study of T cell repertoires in cytomegalovirus infection. Turning to the study itself: Indicated by public TCR beta signatures were CMV infection and matching HLA type.

This clonotype was recorded many times. What it binds is not known. TCRdb reanalysed the reads using MiXCR and keeps one entry per CDR3 protein. The sample yields over 100,000 distinct CDR3 sequences, over 9% seen once. The study's findings and limits: Totalled public TCR beta family frequency picked out people who carried CMV plus the relevant HLA. HLA-C-restricted CMV-specific TCR beta clonotypes prevailed in the ex vivo response.

This CDR3 region has 17 residues. CDR1 SEHNR and CDR2 FQNEAQ come from the germline V gene (reference sequence). After removal of 6 bases from V and 7 bases from J, the junction contained 15 bases not matched to a gene. This sequence joins TRBV7-9 and TRBJ2-3, with 11 bases that match TRBD2. Sequenced: PBMCs, sequenced either directly or after in vitro stimulation (not recorded which). The source of this sequence is a human donor in good health (CMV status not recorded). Some clones in this sample may be carry-over from other donors' samples. The CDR3 DNA reads as TGTGCCAGCAGACCCCAGACTAGCGGGACCGAAAGGTATACGCAGTATTTT. Translated, it gives CASRPQTSGTERYTQYF. Drawing the rest from reference TRBV7-9 and TRBJ2-3, the complete variable domain is DTGVSQNPRHKITKRGQNVTFRCDPISEHNRLYWYRQTLGQGPEFLTYFQNEAQLEKSRLLSDRFSAERPKGSFSTLEIQRTEQGDSAMYLCASRPQTSGTERYTQYFGPGTRLTVL.